The 14 T cell receptor beta chains below all came from one sample that was sequenced in a study of T cells after yellow fever vaccination (dated by TCRdb to the late 2010s). The method behind the library was 5' RACE. TCRdb lists the instrument as Illumina HiSeq 2500. TCRdb itself trimmed the public reads at Q25 with fastp, ran MiXCR and retained productive beta chains. For every CDR3 protein sequence, its rows merge into one entry that carries the most common genes and DNA. The sample table lists fewer than 450,000 distinct CDR3 sequences, 9.5% to 13% of them with a count of one. The ten biggest clones cover more than 15% of the sample. According to the study, the label for this sample's treatment or condition signals: live attenuated yellow fever vaccine strain. Sample: PBMCs, taken on the day of the first yellow fever vaccination. The receptor source for this set is a man aged 18 to 30 who received the YFV17D yellow fever vaccine.

This clonotype was detected a few times. This chain joins TRBV10-2 and TRBJ2-1; 8 bases map to TRBD2. The ends lost 7 bases at V and 4 bases at J; junction bases unmatched: 6. Germline CDR1 reads WSHSY; CDR2 reads SAAADI. The CDR3 covers 14 residues. For the CDR3, the DNA is TGCGCCAGCATTCCGGGGGGGTTTTACAATGAGCAGTTCTTC. The encoded protein is CASIPGGFYNEQFF.

This clonotype was recorded a few times. CDR3: CSAGRAYRDGNEQFF. The CDR3 DNA reads TGCAGCGCTGGTCGGGCCTACAGGGACGGCAATGAGCAGTTCTTC. The genes are TRBV29-1 and TRBJ2-1; TRBD1 might be the D (6 bases). The CDR3 length is 15 residues. V was trimmed by 7 bases and J by 6 bases, leaving 22 bases between them. CDR1 and CDR2 from the germline V gene are SQVTM and ANQGSEA.

The sample holds a few counts of this clonotype. The rearrangement links TRBV25-1 to TRBJ1-2, with TRBD1 as a possible D gene (5 bases). V was trimmed by 2 bases and J by 8 bases, leaving 15 bases between them. CDR1 MGHDK and CDR2 SYGVNS come from the germline V gene. The CDR3 contains 14 residues. The CDR3 coding sequence is TGTGCCAGCAGTGAAGAGTTGGGGGGAGCGGGCTACACCTTC. Translating it yields CASSEELGGAGYTF.

The gene calls are TRBV5-6 and TRBJ1-1; D ambiguous. The germline V and J ends were trimmed by 3 bases and 0 bases, with 12 bases remaining between them. Germline V gene lookup returns CDR1 SGHDT and CDR2 YYEEEE. This CDR3 contains 15 residues. The CDR3 DNA is TGTGCCAGCAGCTCCACCGCGACCATGAACACTGAAGCTTTCTTT. This sequence encodes CASSSTATMNTEAFF.

There are many counts of this clonotype. The J gene is TRBJ2-1, the V gene TRBV7-2; the D call may be TRBD1 or TRBD2 (5 bases each). The V end was cut by 9 bases, the J end by 7 bases, with 10 bases between. The CDR3 runs to 11 residues. CDR1 SGHTA and CDR2 FQGNSA come from the germline V gene. CDR3 in amino acids: CARVWGNEQFF. CDR3 bases: TGTGCCAGGGTTTGGGGGAATGAGCAGTTCTTC.

This clonotype has a handful of counts. In DNA, the CDR3 is TGTGCCAGCAGTTACTCCTGGTCTATTGGGGGAGAGACCCAGTACTTC. Residues: CASSYSWSIGGETQYF. The rearrangement uses TRBV6-2 or TRBV6-3 and TRBJ2-5; possibly TRBD1 or TRBD2 for D (5 bases each). The CDR3 has 16 residues. V lost 0 bases to trimming and J lost 4 bases, with 15 bases between them. Germline V CDR1 and CDR2: MNHEY, SVGEGT.

This clonotype was counted a few times. V gene TRBV4-1 combines with J gene TRBJ1-2, with D perhaps matching TRBD1 (6 bases). This CDR3 has 19 residues. Trimming pared 2 bases from V and 3 bases from J, leaving 25 bases between. Germline CDR1 reads MGHRA; CDR2 reads YSYEKL. The CDR3 DNA reads TGCGCCAGCAGCCAAATGCTCCATCAGCCGAGACAGGCCTACTATGGCTACACCTTC. Its translation is CASSQMLHQPRQAYYGYTF.

This chain joins TRBV20-1 and TRBJ2-7; 7 nucleotides match TRBD1. The CDR3 sequence is 14 residues long. V lost 1 base and J lost 5; bases outside the gene matches: 8. Germline lookup yields CDR1 DFQATT and CDR2 SNEGSKA (reference sequence). The CDR3: CSARAGTDRDEQYV. For the CDR3, the DNA is TGCAGTGCTAGAGCCGGGACAGACAGGGACGAGCAGTACGTC.

The sample holds a few counts of this clonotype. The gene calls are TRBV5-1 and TRBJ1-1, with TRBD1 as a possible D gene (6 bases). CDR1 and CDR2 (germline): SGHRS, YFSETQ. Trimming cost V 3 bases and J 2 bases, with 11 bases left between them. The length of the CDR3 is 14 residues. The CDR3 nucleotides read TGCGCCAGCAGCTGGGACACTTACAACACTGAAGCTTTCTTT. The encoded protein is CASSWDTYNTEAFF.

The chain is built from TRBV6-2 or TRBV6-3 and TRBJ2-7, with a tentative D call TRBD2 (5 bases). V lost 2 bases, J lost 7 bases, and 21 bases lay in between. Germline CDR1 is MNHEY and CDR2 is SVGEGT. This CDR3 spans 16 amino acids. CDR3 sequence: CASSYPRASGMWEQYV. CDR3 bases: TGTGCCAGCAGTTACCCGAGGGCCTCGGGGATGTGGGAGCAGTACGTC.

In its sample, this clonotype was seen many times. This chain connects TRBV24-1 to TRBJ2-3, with a tentative D call TRBD1 (5 bases). V was shortened by 2 bases and J by 5 bases, with 19 bases between the two germline ends. The V gene's germline CDR1 is KGHDR and CDR2 SFDVKD. The CDR3 totals 17 residues. The CDR3 protein is CATSDWSTKGFRDTQYF. CDR3 nucleotide sequence: TGTGCCACCAGTGATTGGAGCACCAAGGGGTTTAGAGATACGCAGTATTTT.

This clonotype was detected only a few times. V gene TRBV25-1 combines with J gene TRBJ2-3; 8 bases align to TRBD2. CDR1 and CDR2 (germline): MGHDK, SYGVNS. The CDR3 runs 16 residues. V was pared by 2 bases and J by 2 bases, with 6 bases of the junction left unmatched. Written as DNA, the CDR3 is TGTGCCAGCAGTGAAGCACTAGCGGCCACCACAGATACGCAGTATTTT. It is translated as CASSEALAATTDTQYF.

The chain employs TRBV5-4 and TRBJ2-5, with a tentative D call TRBD2 (5 bases). The CDR3 has 13 amino acids. The ends were cut back, 3 bases at V and 7 bases at J, with 13 bases in the middle. Germline CDR1 and CDR2: SGHNT and YYREEE (reference sequence). The CDR3, as DNA: TGTGCCAGCAGCTCTGGACTGATAGGGACCCAGTACTTC. Its protein product is CASSSGLIGTQYF.

The rearrangement joins TRBV12-3 or TRBV12-4 to TRBJ2-3; D possibly uses TRBD1 or TRBD2 (5 bases each). Trimming took 6 bases from V and 8 from J, leaving 15 bases between them. The CDR3 extends over 13 amino acids. CDR3 region: CASSSWVGGTQYF. CDR3 nucleotides: TGTGCCAGCAGCTCCTGGGTTGGGGGTACGCAGTATTTT.